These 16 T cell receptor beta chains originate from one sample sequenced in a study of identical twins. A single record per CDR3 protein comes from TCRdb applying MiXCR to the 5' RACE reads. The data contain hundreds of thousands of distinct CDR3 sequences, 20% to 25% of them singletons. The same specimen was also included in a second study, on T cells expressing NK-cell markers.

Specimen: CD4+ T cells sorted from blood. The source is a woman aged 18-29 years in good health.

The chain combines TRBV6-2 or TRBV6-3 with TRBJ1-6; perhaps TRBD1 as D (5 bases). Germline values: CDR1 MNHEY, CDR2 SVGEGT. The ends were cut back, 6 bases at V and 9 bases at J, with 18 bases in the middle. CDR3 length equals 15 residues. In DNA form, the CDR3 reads TGTGCCAGCAGACGGGACCGGGAATCGGGTTCACCCCTCCACTTT. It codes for CASRRDRESGSPLHF.

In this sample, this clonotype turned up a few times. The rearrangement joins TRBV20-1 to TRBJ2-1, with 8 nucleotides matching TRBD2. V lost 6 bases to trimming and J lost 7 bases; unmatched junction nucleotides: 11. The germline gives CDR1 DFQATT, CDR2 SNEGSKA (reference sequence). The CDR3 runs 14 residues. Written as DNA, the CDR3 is TGCAGTGCAAAGCGGGAGATGTTGTTGAATGAGCAGTTCTTC. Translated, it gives CSAKREMLLNEQFF.

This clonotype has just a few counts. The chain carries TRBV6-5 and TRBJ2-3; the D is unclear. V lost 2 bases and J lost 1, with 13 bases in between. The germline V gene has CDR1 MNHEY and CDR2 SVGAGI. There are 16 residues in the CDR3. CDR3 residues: CASSYQAPIRTDTQYF. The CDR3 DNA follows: TGTGCCAGCAGTTACCAGGCCCCTATTCGCACAGATACGCAGTATTTT.

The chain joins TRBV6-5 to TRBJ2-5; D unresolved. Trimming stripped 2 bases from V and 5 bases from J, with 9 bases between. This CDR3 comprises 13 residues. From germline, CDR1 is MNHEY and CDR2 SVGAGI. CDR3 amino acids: CASSYISTETQYF. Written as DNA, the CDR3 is TGTGCCAGCAGTTACATTAGCACGGAGACCCAGTACTTC.

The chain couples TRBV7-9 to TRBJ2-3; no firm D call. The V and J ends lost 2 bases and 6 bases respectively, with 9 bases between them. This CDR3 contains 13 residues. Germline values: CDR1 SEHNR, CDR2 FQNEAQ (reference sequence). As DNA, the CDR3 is TGTGCCAGCAGCTTATATTCCGGGGATACGCAGTATTTT. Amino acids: CASSLYSGDTQYF.

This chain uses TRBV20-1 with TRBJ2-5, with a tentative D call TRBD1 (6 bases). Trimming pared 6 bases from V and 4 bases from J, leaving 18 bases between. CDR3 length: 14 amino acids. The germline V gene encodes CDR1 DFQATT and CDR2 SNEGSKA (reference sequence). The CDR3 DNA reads TGCAGTGCACGTAAGGGGGAGTGGCGAGAGACCCAGTACTTC. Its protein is CSARKGEWRETQYF.

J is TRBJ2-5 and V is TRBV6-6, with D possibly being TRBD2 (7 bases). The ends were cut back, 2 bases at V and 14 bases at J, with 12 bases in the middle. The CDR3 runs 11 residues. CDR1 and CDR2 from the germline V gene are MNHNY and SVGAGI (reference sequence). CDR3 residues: CASSYEGGLYF. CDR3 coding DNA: TGTGCCAGCAGTTACGAGGGGGGGCTCTACTTC.

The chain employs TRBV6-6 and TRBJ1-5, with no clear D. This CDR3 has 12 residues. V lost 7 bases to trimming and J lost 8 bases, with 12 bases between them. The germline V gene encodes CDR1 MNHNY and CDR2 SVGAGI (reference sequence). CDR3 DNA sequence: TGTGCCAGCAACCTCCCGGACGAGCCCCAGCATTTT. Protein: CASNLPDEPQHF.

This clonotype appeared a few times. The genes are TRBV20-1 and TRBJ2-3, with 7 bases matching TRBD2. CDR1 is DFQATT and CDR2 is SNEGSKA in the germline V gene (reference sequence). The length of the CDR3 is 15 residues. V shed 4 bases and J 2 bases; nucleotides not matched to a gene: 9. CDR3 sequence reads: CSAKSFGGTTDTQYF. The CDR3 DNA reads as TGCAGTGCTAAATCATTCGGGGGGACCACAGATACGCAGTATTTT.

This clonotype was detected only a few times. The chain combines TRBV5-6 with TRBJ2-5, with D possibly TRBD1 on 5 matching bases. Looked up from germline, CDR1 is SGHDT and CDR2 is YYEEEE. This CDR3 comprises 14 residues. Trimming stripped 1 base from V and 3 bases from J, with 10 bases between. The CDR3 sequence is CASSLRAGKETQYF. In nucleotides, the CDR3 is TGTGCCAGCAGCTTGAGGGCAGGGAAAGAGACCCAGTACTTC.

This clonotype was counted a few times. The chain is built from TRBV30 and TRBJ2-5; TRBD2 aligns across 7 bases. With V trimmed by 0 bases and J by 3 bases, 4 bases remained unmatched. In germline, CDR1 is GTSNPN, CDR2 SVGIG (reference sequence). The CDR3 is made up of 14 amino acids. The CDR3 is CAWSVLAGEETQYF. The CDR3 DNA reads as TGTGCCTGGAGTGTACTGGCGGGAGAAGAGACCCAGTACTTC. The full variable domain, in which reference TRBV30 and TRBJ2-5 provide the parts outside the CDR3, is SQTIHQWPATLVQPVGSPLSLECTVEGTSNPNLYWYRQAAGRGLQLLFYSVGIGQISSEVPQNLSASRPQDRQFILSSKKLLLSDSGFYLCAWSVLAGEETQYFGPGTRLLVL.

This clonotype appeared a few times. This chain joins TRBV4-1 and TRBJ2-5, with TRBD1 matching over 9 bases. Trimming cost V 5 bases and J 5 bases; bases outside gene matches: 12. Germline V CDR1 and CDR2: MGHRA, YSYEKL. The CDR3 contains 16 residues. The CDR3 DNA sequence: TGCGCCAGCAGCGATTCTCCGGGACAGGGCGGCGAGACCCAGTACTTC. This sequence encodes CASSDSPGQGGETQYF.

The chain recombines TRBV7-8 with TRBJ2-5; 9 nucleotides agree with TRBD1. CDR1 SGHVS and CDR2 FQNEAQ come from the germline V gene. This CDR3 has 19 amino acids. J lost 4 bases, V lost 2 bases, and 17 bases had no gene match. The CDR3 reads CASSLKRRWGQGMGETQYF. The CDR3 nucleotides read TGTGCCAGCAGCTTAAAACGGAGGTGGGGACAGGGAATGGGAGAGACCCAGTACTTC.

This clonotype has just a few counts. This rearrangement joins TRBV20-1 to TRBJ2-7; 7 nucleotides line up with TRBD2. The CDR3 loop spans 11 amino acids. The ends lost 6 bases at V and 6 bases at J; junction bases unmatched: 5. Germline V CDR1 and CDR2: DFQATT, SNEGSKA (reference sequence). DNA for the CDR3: TGCAGTGCCCAGCGGGGCCCCGAGCAGTACTTC. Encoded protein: CSAQRGPEQYF.

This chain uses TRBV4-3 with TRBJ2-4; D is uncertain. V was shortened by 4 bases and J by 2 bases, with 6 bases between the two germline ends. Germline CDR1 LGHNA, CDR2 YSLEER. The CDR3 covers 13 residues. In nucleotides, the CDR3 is TGCGCCAGCAGCCTTTGGACCAAAAACATTCAGTACTTC. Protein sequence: CASSLWTKNIQYF.

This CDR3 is CASSSGTSVSTDTQYF. The CDR3 DNA reads as TGCGCCAGCAGCTCCGGGACTAGCGTCAGCACAGATACGCAGTATTTT. The rearrangement uses TRBV5-1 and TRBJ2-3; 10 nucleotides line up with TRBD2. Germline loops: CDR1 SGHRS, CDR2 YFSETQ. V shed 3 bases, J shed 0 bases, and the junction held 4 bases outside the gene matches. The CDR3 runs 16 residues.